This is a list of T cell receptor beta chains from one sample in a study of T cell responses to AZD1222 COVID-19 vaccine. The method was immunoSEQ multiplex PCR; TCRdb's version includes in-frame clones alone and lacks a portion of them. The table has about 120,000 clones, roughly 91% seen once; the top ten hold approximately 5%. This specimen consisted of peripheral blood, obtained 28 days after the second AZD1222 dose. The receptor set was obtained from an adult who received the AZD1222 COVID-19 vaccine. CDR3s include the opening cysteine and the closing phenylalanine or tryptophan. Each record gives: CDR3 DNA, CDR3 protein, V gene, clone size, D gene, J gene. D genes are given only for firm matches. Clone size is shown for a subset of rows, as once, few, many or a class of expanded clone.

CDR3nt: TGTGCCAGCAGCTTAGTCGCTAGCCGGGGCCTCAATGAGCAGTTCTTC
CDR3aa: CASSLVASRGLNEQFF
v_gene: TRBV7-2
abundance: -
d_gene: -
j_gene: TRBJ2-1

CDR3nt: TGTGCCAGCAGCGTCGGGAGGGGGGGCTCCTACGAGCAGTACTTC
CDR3aa: CASSVGRGGSYEQYF
v_gene: TRBV9
abundance: once
d_gene: TRBD2
j_gene: TRBJ2-7

CDR3nt: TGTGCCAGCAGTTCGGGCCGGTTTGGGGAGCAGTACTTC
CDR3aa: CASSSGRFGEQYF
v_gene: TRBV7-2
abundance: -
d_gene: -
j_gene: TRBJ2-7

CDR3nt: TGCGCCAGCAGCCAAGATGGATCGCTAGCGGGGGGAAAGACCCAGTACTTC
CDR3aa: CASSQDGSLAGGKTQYF
v_gene: TRBV4-3
abundance: -
d_gene: TRBD2
j_gene: TRBJ2-5

CDR3nt: TGTGCCACCAGTGAGCAGGCGGTCGGGGAGCAGTTCTTC
CDR3aa: CATSEQAVGEQFF
v_gene: TRBV24-1
abundance: -
d_gene: -
j_gene: TRBJ2-1

CDR3nt: TGCAGCGTTGGCCATAGCGGGAGCTCCTACAATGAGCAGTTCTTC
CDR3aa: CSVGHSGSSYNEQFF
v_gene: TRBV29-1
abundance: -
d_gene: TRBD2
j_gene: TRBJ2-1

CDR3nt: TGTGCCAGCAGCTTACTTGGCAGGGGAAGAGGTGGAAACACCATATATTTT
CDR3aa: CASSLLGRGRGGNTIYF
v_gene: TRBV7-2
abundance: -
d_gene: -
j_gene: TRBJ1-3

CDR3nt: TGTGCCAGCAGGAACCAAGTCACCGGGGGCTACACCTTC
CDR3aa: CASRNQVTGGYTF
v_gene: TRBV5-6
abundance: -
d_gene: -
j_gene: TRBJ1-2

CDR3nt: TGTGCCAGCAGCCTAGAGCGACTCACGAACAATGAGCAGTTCTTC
CDR3aa: CASSLERLTNNEQFF
v_gene: TRBV7-3
abundance: -
d_gene: -
j_gene: TRBJ2-1

CDR3nt: TGTGCCAGTAGTATCGCGGGACTAGCGGAGTACAATGAGCAGTTCTTC
CDR3aa: CASSIAGLAEYNEQFF
v_gene: TRBV19
abundance: -
d_gene: TRBD2
j_gene: TRBJ2-1

CDR3nt: TGTGCCAGCAGTGGAAGTCAGGGGACGAAGAATTCACCCCTCCACTTT
CDR3aa: CASSGSQGTKNSPLHF
v_gene: TRBV6-1
abundance: -
d_gene: -
j_gene: TRBJ1-6

CDR3nt: TGTGCCATCAGTTCCGGGGAGTCCGGAAACACCATATATTTT
CDR3aa: CAISSGESGNTIYF
v_gene: TRBV10-3
abundance: -
d_gene: -
j_gene: TRBJ1-3